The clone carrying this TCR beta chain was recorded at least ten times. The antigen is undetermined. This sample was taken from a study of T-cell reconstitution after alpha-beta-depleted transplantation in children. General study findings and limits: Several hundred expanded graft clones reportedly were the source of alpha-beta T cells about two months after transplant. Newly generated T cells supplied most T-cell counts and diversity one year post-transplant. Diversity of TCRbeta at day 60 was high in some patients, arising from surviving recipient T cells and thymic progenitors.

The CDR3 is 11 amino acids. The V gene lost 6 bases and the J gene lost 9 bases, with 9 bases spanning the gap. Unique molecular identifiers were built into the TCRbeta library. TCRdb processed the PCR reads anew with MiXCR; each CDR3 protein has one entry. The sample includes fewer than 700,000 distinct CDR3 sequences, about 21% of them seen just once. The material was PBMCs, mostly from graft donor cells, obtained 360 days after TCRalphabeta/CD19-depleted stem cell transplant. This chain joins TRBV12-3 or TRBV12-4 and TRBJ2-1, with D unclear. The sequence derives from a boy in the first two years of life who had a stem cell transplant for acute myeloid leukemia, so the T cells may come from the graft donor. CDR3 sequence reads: CASSPMGEQFF. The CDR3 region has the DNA TGTGCCAGCAGCCCAATGGGTGAGCAGTTCTTC.